Sequencing of this T cell receptor (beta chain) was carried out in a study of blood T cells in healthy people across ages. Notes on the study in general: Age showed a roughly linear inverse relationship with TCR beta diversity per million T cells. Total diversity from one million sequenced T cells was likely underestimated.

CDR3 length: 15 amino acids. Germline assignment: CDR1 LGHDT and CDR2 YNNKEL (reference sequence). V lost 1 base, J lost 5 bases, and 13 bases lay in between. Ranging in age from roughly 6 to 100, the donors were healthy Caucasian individuals from Russia. In this sample, this clonotype turned up a few times. Its specificity is unknown. The second PCR ran about 6 to 11 cycles with a sample-barcoded 5' primer and J-beta primers. A minimum of 2.5 million CDR3-containing paired-end reads was obtained for each sample. Each CDR3 protein gets one entry after TCRdb re-called the 5' RACE reads with MiXCR. The sample contains about 640,000 distinct CDR3 sequences, roughly 58% of which appear only once.

The TCR was taken from a man aged 55-75 years in good health. Sequences were obtained from blood. This chain uses TRBV3-1 with TRBJ2-3; D is possibly TRBD2 (7 bases). In DNA form, the CDR3 reads TGTGCCAGCAGCCAAGGGGGGGGCTCGGGAGATACGCAGTATTTT. Residues: CASSQGGGSGDTQYF.